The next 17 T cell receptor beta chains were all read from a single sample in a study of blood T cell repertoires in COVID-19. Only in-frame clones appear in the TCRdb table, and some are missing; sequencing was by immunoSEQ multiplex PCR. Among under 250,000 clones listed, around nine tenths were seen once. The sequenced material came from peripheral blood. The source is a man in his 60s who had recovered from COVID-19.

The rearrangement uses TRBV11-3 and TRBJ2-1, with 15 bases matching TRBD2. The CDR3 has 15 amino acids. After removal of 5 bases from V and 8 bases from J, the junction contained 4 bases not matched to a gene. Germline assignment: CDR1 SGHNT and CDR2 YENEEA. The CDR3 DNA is TGTGCCAGCAGCCCCGGACTAGCGGGGGGGGATGAGCAGTTCTTC. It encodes CASSPGLAGGDEQFF.

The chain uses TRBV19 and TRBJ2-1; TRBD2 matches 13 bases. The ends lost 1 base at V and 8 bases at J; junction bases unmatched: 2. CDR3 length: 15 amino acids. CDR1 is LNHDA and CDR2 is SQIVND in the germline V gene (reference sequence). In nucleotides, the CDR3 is TGTGCCAGTAGTATAGGGACTAGCGGGAGATATGAGCAGTTCTTC. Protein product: CASSIGTSGRYEQFF.

CDR3 sequence: CASSSINRGTEAFF. As DNA, the CDR3 is TGTGCCAGCAGTTCTATTAACAGGGGCACTGAAGCTTTCTTT. The V gene is TRBV27, the J gene TRBJ1-1; 7 bases fit TRBD1. This CDR3 is 14 amino acids long. V dropped 4 bases and J dropped 4; count of bases not matched to a gene: 6. Germline V gene data show CDR1 as MNHEY and CDR2 as SMNVEV (reference sequence).

The CDR3 sequence: CASSLRGSNQPQHF. The CDR3 region has the DNA TGTGCCAGCAGTTTACGAGGCAGCAATCAGCCCCAGCATTTT. The chain uses TRBV27 and TRBJ1-5; D is uncertain. Germline V gene data show CDR1 as MNHEY and CDR2 as SMNVEV (reference sequence). Trimming pared 2 bases from V and 1 base from J, leaving 6 bases between. The CDR3 is made up of 14 amino acids.

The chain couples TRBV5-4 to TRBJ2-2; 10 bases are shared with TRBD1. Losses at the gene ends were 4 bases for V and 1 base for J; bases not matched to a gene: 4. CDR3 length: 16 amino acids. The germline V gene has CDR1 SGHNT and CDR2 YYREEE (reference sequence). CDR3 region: CASSIRDRGNTGELFF. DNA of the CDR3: TGTGCCAGCAGCATCCGGGACAGGGGGAACACCGGGGAGCTGTTTTTT.

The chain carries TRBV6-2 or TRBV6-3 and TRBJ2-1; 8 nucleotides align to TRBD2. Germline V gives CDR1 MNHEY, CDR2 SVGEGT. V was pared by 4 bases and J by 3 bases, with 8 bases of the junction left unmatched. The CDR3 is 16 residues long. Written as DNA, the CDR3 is TGTGCCAGCAGTTCCGCGGCGGGAGGTTACTACAATGAGCAGTTCTTC. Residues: CASSSAAGGYYNEQFF.

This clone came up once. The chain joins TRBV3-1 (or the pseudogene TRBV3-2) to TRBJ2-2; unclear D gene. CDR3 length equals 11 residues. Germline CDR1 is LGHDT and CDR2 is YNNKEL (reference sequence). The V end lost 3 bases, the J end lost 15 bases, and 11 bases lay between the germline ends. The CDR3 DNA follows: TGTGCCAGCAGCCAGAGCAGCCGGGTGTTTTTT. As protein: CASSQSSRVFF.

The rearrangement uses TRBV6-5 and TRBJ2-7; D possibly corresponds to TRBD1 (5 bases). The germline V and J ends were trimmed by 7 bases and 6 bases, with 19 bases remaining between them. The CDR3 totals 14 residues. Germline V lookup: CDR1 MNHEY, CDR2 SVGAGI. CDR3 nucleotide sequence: TGTGCCAGCACCCCGGCAGGGATCTTAGGCGAGCAGTACTTC. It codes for CASTPAGILGEQYF.

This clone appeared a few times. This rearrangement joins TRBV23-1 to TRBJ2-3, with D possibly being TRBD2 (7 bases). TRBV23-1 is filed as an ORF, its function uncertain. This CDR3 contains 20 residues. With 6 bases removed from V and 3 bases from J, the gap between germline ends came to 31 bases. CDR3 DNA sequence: TGCGCCAGCAGACAGGGAGCAAAGGAGGGGGGGCATTCAAGGACAGATACGCAGTATTTT. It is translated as CASRQGAKEGGHSRTDTQYF.

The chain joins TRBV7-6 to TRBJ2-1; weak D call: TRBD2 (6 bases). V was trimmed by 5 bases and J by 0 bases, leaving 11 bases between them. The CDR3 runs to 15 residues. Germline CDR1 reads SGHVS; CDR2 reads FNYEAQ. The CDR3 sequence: CASSRDFGSYNEQFF. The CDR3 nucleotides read TGTGCCAGCAGCCGGGACTTCGGCTCCTACAATGAGCAGTTCTTC.

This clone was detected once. CDR3 sequence (DNA): TGTGCCAGCCAGGAAGGGGGTTTGCATCAGCCCCAGCATTTT. Protein: CASQEGGLHQPQHF. The chain couples TRBV19 to TRBJ1-5; D might be TRBD1 (6 bases). This CDR3 is 14 amino acids long. Trimming cost V 9 bases and J 5 bases, with 17 bases left between them. Germline-derived CDR1 and CDR2 are LNHDA and SQIVND (reference sequence).

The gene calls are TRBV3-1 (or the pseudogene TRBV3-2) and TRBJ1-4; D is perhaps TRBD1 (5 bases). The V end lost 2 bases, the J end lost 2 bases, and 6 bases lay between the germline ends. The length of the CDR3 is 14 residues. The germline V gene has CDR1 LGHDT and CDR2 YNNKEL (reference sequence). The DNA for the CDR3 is TGTGCCAGCAGCCAAAAGGGGACTAATGAAAAACTGTTTTTT. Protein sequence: CASSQKGTNEKLFF.

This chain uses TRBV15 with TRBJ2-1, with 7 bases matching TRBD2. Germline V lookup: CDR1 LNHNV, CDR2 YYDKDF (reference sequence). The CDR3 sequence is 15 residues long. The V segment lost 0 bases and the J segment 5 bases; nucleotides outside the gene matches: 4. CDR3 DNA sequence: TGTGCCACCAGCAGAGATGCGGGAGCGAACAATGAGCAGTTCTTC. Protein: CATSRDAGANNEQFF.

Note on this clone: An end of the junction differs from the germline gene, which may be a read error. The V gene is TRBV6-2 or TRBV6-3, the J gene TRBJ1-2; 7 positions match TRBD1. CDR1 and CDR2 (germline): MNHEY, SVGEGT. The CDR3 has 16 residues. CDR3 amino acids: CASSDSGDSLYYGYTF. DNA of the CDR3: TGTGCCAGCAGTGACTCTGGGGACAGCCTTTACTATGGCTACACCTTC.

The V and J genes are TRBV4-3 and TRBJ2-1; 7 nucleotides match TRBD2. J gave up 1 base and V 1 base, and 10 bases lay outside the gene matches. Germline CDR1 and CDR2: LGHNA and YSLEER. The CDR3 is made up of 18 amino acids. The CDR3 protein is CASSQVRLAGGSYNEQFF. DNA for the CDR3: TGCGCCAGCAGCCAAGTCCGATTAGCGGGCGGATCCTACAATGAGCAGTTCTTC.

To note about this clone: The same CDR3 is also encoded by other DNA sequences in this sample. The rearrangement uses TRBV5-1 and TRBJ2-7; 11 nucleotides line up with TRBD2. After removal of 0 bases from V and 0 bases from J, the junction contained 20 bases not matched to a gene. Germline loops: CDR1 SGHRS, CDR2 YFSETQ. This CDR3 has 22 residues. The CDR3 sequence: CASSLGGGRLAGGPLLSYEQYF. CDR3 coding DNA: TGCGCCAGCAGCTTGGGGGGCGGGAGGCTAGCGGGAGGCCCACTTCTCTCCTACGAGCAGTACTTC.

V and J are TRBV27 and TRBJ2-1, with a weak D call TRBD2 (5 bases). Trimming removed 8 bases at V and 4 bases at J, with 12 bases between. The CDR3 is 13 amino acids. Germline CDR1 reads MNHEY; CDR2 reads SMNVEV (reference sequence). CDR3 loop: CASASGLYNEQFF. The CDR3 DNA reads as TGTGCCAGCGCCAGCGGCCTGTACAATGAGCAGTTCTTC.